The 25 T cell receptor beta chains below were found in one sample sequenced in a study of blood T cells in healthy people across ages. Then a second PCR, running roughly 7 to 11 cycles, was carried out with a sample-barcoded 5' primer and a J-beta primer mix. TCRdb used MiXCR to reprocess the 5' RACE reads, holding one entry per CDR3 protein. The data contain 1.5 million to 2 million distinct CDR3 sequences, 49% of them seen just once; the ten biggest clones take up approximately 2.1%. The specimen sequenced was blood. The receptor source for this set is a woman in her forties in good health.

This clonotype showed up just once. This chain uses TRBV6-2 or TRBV6-3 with TRBJ2-5, with a weak D call TRBD2 (5 bases). Trimming pared 5 bases from V and 3 bases from J, leaving 16 bases between. CDR3 length equals 15 residues. CDR1 is MNHEY and CDR2 is SVGEGT in the germline V gene. The CDR3 loop is CASSRGLGTKETQYF. As DNA, the CDR3 is TGTGCCAGCAGTCGAGGACTTGGCACTAAAGAGACCCAGTACTTC.

This chain connects TRBV12-3 or TRBV12-4 to TRBJ2-2; possible D gene TRBD1, 6 bases. V dropped 6 bases and J dropped 4 bases, with 12 bases sitting between them. This CDR3 spans 14 amino acids. The CDR3 loop reads CASSLQGFTGELFF. DNA for the CDR3: TGTGCCAGCAGCTTACAGGGTTTCACCGGGGAGCTGTTTTTT.

The chain couples TRBV7-3 to TRBJ2-3, with D tentatively TRBD2 (6 bases). In germline, CDR1 is SGHTA, CDR2 FQGTGA. V dropped 1 base and J dropped 3 bases, with 11 bases sitting between them. The CDR3 consists of 15 residues. The CDR3, as DNA: TGTGCCAGCAGCTTAAAAATCGGGGGTACAGATACGCAGTATTTT. It specifies CASSLKIGGTDTQYF.

The V and J genes are TRBV20-1 and TRBJ2-5; 7 bases match TRBD2. This CDR3 spans 13 amino acids. Looked up from germline, CDR1 is DFQATT and CDR2 is SNEGSKA (reference sequence). Trimming at V came to 4 bases and at J to 6 bases, leaving 8 bases not matched to a gene. CDR3 amino acids: CSATGRGSKTQYF. As DNA, the CDR3 is TGCAGTGCTACGGGGCGGGGGTCGAAGACCCAGTACTTC.

This sequence joins TRBV9 and TRBJ2-3; perhaps TRBD2 as D (5 bases). The CDR3 runs 12 residues. V lost 6 bases and J lost 2, with 7 bases in between. Germline V lookup: CDR1 SGDLS, CDR2 YYNGEE. The CDR3 region is CASTEVTDTQYF. DNA for the CDR3: TGTGCCAGCACGGAGGTCACAGATACGCAGTATTTT.

The rearrangement uses TRBV6-5 and TRBJ1-4; TRBD1 agrees at 9 bases. Germline-derived CDR1 and CDR2 are MNHEY and SVGAGI. V lost 5 bases to trimming and J lost 11 bases; unmatched junction nucleotides: 12. The CDR3 has 15 residues. CDR3 nucleotides: TGTGCCAGCAGTGAAACAGGGGGCCTTTTCGGGAAACTGTTTTTT. It encodes CASSETGGLFGKLFF.

The chain joins TRBV6-5 to TRBJ2-6; TRBD2 agrees at 15 bases. From germline, CDR1 is MNHEY and CDR2 SVGAGI. The CDR3 spans 19 residues. V lost 4 bases and J lost 0; bases outside the gene matches: 4. In nucleotides, the CDR3 is TGTGCCAGCAGTTTCGGGACTAGCGGGGGGATCTCTGGGGCCAACGTCCTGACTTTC. Amino acid sequence: CASSFGTSGGISGANVLTF.

The V and J genes are TRBV7-6 and TRBJ1-2, with D perhaps matching TRBD1 (6 bases). The CDR3 is made up of 14 amino acids. The V end lost 4 bases, the J end lost 7 bases, and 16 bases lay between the germline ends. Germline V gene data show CDR1 as SGHVS and CDR2 as FNYEAQ. CDR3 amino acids: CASSSRGGGGGYTF. The CDR3 bases are TGTGCCAGCAGCTCTAGGGGCGGGGGCGGTGGCTACACCTTC.

This chain joins TRBV14 and TRBJ2-7; perhaps TRBD1 as D (5 bases). CDR3 size: 14 residues. Trimming stripped 2 bases from V and 1 base from J, with 9 bases between. Germline V gene lookup returns CDR1 SGHDN and CDR2 FVKESK. CDR3 bases: TGTGCCAGCAGCCAAATAGGGGCTTCCTACGAGCAGTACTTC. Its protein is CASSQIGASYEQYF.

With regard to this clonotype: The junction and the germline gene differ at one end; a read error may be behind it. The chain recombines TRBV20-1 with TRBJ2-7; possibly TRBD1 for D (5 bases). Germline assignment: CDR1 DFQATT and CDR2 SNEGSKA (reference sequence). This CDR3 has 15 amino acids. The CDR3 region has the DNA TGCAGTGCAAGAGCCCCGAGCCCATCGACAGAGGAGCAGTACTTC. Protein sequence: CSARAPSPSTEEQYF.

Here the CDR3 reads CASSIDGATINEQFF. Written as DNA, the CDR3 is TGTGCCAGTAGTATAGACGGGGCCACCATCAATGAGCAGTTCTTC. The chain has TRBV19 and TRBJ2-1; D is possibly TRBD1 or TRBD2 (5 bases each). CDR1 is LNHDA and CDR2 is SQIVND in the germline V gene (reference sequence). The V end lost 0 bases, the J end lost 6 bases, and 12 bases lay between the germline ends. This CDR3 spans 15 amino acids.

J is TRBJ1-2 and V is TRBV3-1; 7 nucleotides match TRBD1. Germline values: CDR1 LGHDT, CDR2 YNNKEL (reference sequence). The CDR3 covers 14 residues. With V trimmed by 2 bases and J by 8 bases, 8 bases remained unmatched. In nucleotides, the CDR3 is TGTGCCAGCAGCCAACTACAGGGGTTTGAGGGCTACACCTTC. Translation: CASSQLQGFEGYTF.

A few counts support this clonotype. The chain employs TRBV20-1 and TRBJ1-2; no firm D call. This CDR3 region has 13 residues. Germline CDR1 DFQATT, CDR2 SNEGSKA (reference sequence). Trimming took off 5 bases at V and 0 bases at J, with 10 bases between the two ends. The CDR3, as DNA: TGCAGTGCTCCGGCAGGAACTAACTATGGCTACACCTTC. Protein: CSAPAGTNYGYTF.

The V call is TRBV4-1, the J call TRBJ2-1; 8 bases are a match to TRBD2. The CDR3 has 15 amino acids. CDR1 is MGHRA, CDR2 YSYEKL, per germline. Trimming took 0 bases from V and 5 from J; bases not matched to a gene: 3. DNA for the CDR3: TGCGCCAGCAGCCAAGAGACTAGCGTTAACAATGAGCAGTTCTTC. Translating it yields CASSQETSVNNEQFF.

This clonotype turned up a few times. This rearrangement joins TRBV7-3 to TRBJ2-3; no clear D. V lost 1 base, J lost 4 bases, and 9 bases lay in between. This CDR3 has 14 amino acids. Germline CDR1 reads SGHTA; CDR2 reads FQGTGA. CDR3 bases: TGTGCCAGCAGCTTAATTGCGGTTCCAGATACGCAGTATTTT. Its translation is CASSLIAVPDTQYF.

This clonotype was seen a few times. This sequence joins TRBV6-2 or TRBV6-3 and TRBJ2-5; 7 bases agree with TRBD2. Germline lookup yields CDR1 MNHEY and CDR2 SVGEGT. The CDR3 sequence is 14 residues long. V dropped 6 bases and J dropped 5; count of bases not matched to a gene: 9. Written as DNA, the CDR3 is TGTGCCAGCAGACCCCGGGACTATCGGGAGACCCAGTACTTC. It yields the protein CASRPRDYRETQYF.

In DNA, the CDR3 is TGTGCCAGCAGTTACTCTGGTTCGGGGGCTGGCACAGATACGCAGTATTTT. This codes for CASSYSGSGAGTDTQYF. The rearrangement uses TRBV6-2 or TRBV6-3 and TRBJ2-3; D assignment may be TRBD1 or TRBD2 (6 bases each). V lost 0 bases to trimming and J lost 1 base, with 14 bases between them. The CDR3 extends over 17 amino acids. In germline, CDR1 is MNHEY, CDR2 SVGEGT.

This clonotype occurred a few times. The chain links TRBV4-2 to TRBJ2-5; 7 nucleotides line up with TRBD1. The CDR3 runs 17 residues. Germline lookup yields CDR1 LGHNA and CDR2 YNFKEQ. With V trimmed by 4 bases and J by 1 base, 12 bases remained unmatched. CDR3 amino acids: CASSRGTAEGIQETQYF. CDR3 DNA: TGTGCCAGCAGCCGTGGGACAGCCGAAGGGATCCAAGAGACCCAGTACTTC.

The rearrangement links TRBV7-6 to TRBJ2-6, with a weak D call TRBD1 (6 bases). The germline V gene encodes CDR1 SGHVS and CDR2 FNYEAQ. The CDR3 extends over 19 amino acids. Trimming removed 0 bases at V and 2 bases at J, with 17 bases between. CDR3 DNA sequence: TGTGCCAGCAGCTTAGCGCTAATAGGGGGAATTACTGGGGCCAACGTCCTGACTTTC. It is translated as CASSLALIGGITGANVLTF.

This clonotype has a single count. The chain employs TRBV5-6 and TRBJ2-5, with D maybe TRBD1 (5 bases). Trimming shortened V by 0 bases and J by 1 base, and 7 bases separated the two germline ends. The CDR3 has 14 amino acids. The germline CDR1 and CDR2 sequences are SGHDT and YYEEEE. The CDR3 region is CASSLAQAQETQYF. For the CDR3, the DNA is TGTGCCAGCAGCTTGGCACAGGCCCAAGAGACCCAGTACTTC.

This clonotype was seen a few times. The rearrangement uses TRBV6-4 and TRBJ1-6; D possibly corresponds to TRBD1 (6 bases). V lost 4 bases and J lost 7, with 8 bases in between. CDR3 length equals 13 residues. The germline CDR1 and CDR2 sequences are MRHNA and SNTAGT. This chain's CDR3 is CASSGGRNSPLHF. The CDR3 nucleotides read TGTGCCAGCAGTGGGGGGCGGAATTCACCCCTCCACTTT.

This clonotype has more than one count but fewer than ten. V and J are TRBV3-1 and TRBJ2-1; the D is unclear. The germline gives CDR1 LGHDT, CDR2 YNNKEL (reference sequence). V gave up 0 bases and J gave up 8 bases, with 8 bases separating them. The CDR3 is 13 residues long. This CDR3 reads CASSQDNPHEQFF. The CDR3 DNA follows: TGTGCCAGCAGCCAAGATAACCCCCATGAGCAGTTCTTC.

The rearrangement uses TRBV2 and TRBJ2-1; D is possibly TRBD2 (6 bases). The V end lost 3 bases, the J end lost 4 bases, and 16 bases lay between the germline ends. The CDR3 has 16 amino acids. The germline CDR1 and CDR2 sequences are SNHLY and FYNNEI. This CDR3 is CASSEVGRGTYNEQFF. As DNA, the CDR3 is TGTGCCAGCAGTGAGGTTGGGCGGGGCACTTACAATGAGCAGTTCTTC.

J is TRBJ2-3 and V is TRBV10-3; D is possibly TRBD1 (5 bases). V was cut by 3 bases and J by 2 bases, with 15 bases left in between. CDR3 length: 16 residues. Per germline, CDR1 ENHRY and CDR2 SYGVKD. The CDR3 is CAISDPGHTNTDTQYF. The DNA of the CDR3 is TGTGCCATCAGTGACCCCGGACATACAAACACAGATACGCAGTATTTT.

In this sample, this clonotype turned up a few times. The chain recombines TRBV4-3 with TRBJ2-3; D perhaps matches TRBD2 (7 bases). From germline, CDR1 is LGHNA and CDR2 YSLEER. The CDR3 consists of 17 residues. V lost 0 bases, J lost 4 bases, and 17 bases lay in between. CDR3 loop: CASSQDPWGGTSDTQYF. Written as DNA, the CDR3 is TGCGCCAGCAGCCAAGATCCGTGGGGGGGCACTTCAGATACGCAGTATTTT.